Included here is one TCR beta chain sequence, with context. This record comes from a study of shared clonotypes between healthy human individuals. Libraries were prepared by immunoSEQ multiplex PCR; TCRdb keeps only in-frame clonotypes and omits some of them. The table has fewer than 600,000 clones, roughly 80% seen once; the top ten hold around 14%. The length of the CDR3 is 15 residues. With 1 base clipped from V and 7 bases from J, the junction kept 8 bases outside the gene matches. Germline values: CDR1 SGHAT, CDR2 FQNNGV. The chain combines TRBV11-2 with TRBJ1-1; the match to TRBD1 covers 8 bases. This clonotype was obtained from a woman aged 40-49 years in good health. Some clones in this sample may be carry-over from other donors' samples. Sequenced: PBMCs. The CDR3 DNA is TGTGCCAGCAGCTTAGGGCGACAGGGGAGTAGTGAAGCTTTCTTT. Encoded protein: CASSLGRQGSSEAFF. The entire variable domain, with the rest obtained from reference TRBV11-2 and TRBJ1-1, is as follows: EAGVAQSPRYKIIEKRQSVAFWCNPISGHATLYWYQQILGQGPKLLIQFQNNGVVDDSQLPKDRFSAERLKGVDSTLKIQPAKLEDSAVYLCASSLGRQGSSEAFFGQGTRLTVV.